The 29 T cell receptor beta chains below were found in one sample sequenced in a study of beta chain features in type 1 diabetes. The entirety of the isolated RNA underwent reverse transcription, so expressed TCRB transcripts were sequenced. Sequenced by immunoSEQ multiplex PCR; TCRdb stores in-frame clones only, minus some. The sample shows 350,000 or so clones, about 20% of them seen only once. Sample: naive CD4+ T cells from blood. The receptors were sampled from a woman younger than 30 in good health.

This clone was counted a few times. The CDR3 loop is CASSPLDREETQYF. The CDR3 nucleotides read TGTGCCAGCAGCCCCTTGGACAGGGAAGAGACCCAGTACTTC. The chain combines TRBV5-4 with TRBJ2-5, with 8 positions matching TRBD1. The junction had 5 bases not matched to a gene; V was cut back by 4 bases and J by 3 bases. The CDR3 spans 14 residues. CDR1 and CDR2 from the germline V gene are SGHNT and YYREEE (reference sequence).

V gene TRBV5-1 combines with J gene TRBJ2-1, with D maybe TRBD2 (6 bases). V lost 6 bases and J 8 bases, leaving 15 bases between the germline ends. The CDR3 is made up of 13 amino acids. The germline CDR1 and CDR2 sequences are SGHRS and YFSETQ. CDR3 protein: CASTRRGGYEQFF. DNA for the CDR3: TGCGCCAGCACCAGGAGGGGCGGCTATGAGCAGTTCTTC.

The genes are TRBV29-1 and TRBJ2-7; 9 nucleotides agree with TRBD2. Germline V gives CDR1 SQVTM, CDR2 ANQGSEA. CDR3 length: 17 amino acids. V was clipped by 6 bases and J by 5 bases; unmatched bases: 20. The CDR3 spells CSVRRTIRTSAKNEQYF. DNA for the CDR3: TGCAGCGTGCGAAGGACGATAAGGACTAGCGCAAAGAACGAGCAGTACTTC.

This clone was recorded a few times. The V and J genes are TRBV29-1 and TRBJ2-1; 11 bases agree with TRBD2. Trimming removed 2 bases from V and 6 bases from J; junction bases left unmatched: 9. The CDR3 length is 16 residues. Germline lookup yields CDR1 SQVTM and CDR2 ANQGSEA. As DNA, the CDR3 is TGCAGCGTTGAATCGCAAACTAGCGGGAGTAGCAATGAGCAGTTCTTC. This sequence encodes CSVESQTSGSSNEQFF.

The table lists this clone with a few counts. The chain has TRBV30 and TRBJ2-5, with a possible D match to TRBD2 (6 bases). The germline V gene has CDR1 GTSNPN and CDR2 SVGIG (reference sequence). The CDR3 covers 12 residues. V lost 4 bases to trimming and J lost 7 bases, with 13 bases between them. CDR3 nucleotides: TGTGCCTGGACCCTCATGGAGGGGACCCAGTACTTC. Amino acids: CAWTLMEGTQYF. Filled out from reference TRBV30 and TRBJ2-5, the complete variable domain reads SQTIHQWPATLVQPVGSPLSLECTVEGTSNPNLYWYRQAAGRGLQLLFYSVGIGQISSEVPQNLSASRPQDRQFILSSKKLLLSDSGFYLCAWTLMEGTQYFGPGTRLLVL.

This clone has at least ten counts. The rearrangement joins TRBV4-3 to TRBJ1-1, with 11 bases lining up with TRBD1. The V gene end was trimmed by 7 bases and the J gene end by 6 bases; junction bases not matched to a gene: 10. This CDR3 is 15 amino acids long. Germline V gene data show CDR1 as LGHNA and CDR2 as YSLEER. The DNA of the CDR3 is TGCGCCAGCATGGGAAGGACAGGGGGCCCGCCTGAAGCTTTCTTT. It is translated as CASMGRTGGPPEAFF.

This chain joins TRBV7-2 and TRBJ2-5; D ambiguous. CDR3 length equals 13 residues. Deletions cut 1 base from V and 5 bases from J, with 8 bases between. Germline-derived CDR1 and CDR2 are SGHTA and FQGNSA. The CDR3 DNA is TGTGCCAGCAGCTTAGTGGTCCAGGAGACCCAGTACTTC. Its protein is CASSLVVQETQYF.

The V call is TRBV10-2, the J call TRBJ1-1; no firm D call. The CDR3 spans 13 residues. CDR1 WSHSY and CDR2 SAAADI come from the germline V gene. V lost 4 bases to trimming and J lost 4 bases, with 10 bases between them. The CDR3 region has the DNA TGCGCCAGCAGTGCCGGGGTTGGCACTGAAGCTTTCTTT. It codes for CASSAGVGTEAFF.

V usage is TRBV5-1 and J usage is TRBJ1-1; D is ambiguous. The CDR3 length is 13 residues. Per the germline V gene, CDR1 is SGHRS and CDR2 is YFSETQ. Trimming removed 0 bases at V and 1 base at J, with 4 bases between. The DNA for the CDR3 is TGCGCCAGCAGCTTGGCCAGGAACACTGAAGCTTTCTTT. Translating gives CASSLARNTEAFF. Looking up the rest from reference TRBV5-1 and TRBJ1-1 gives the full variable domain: KAGVTQTPRYLIKTRGQQVTLSCSPISGHRSVSWYQQTPGQGLQFLFEYFSETQRNKGNFPGRFSGRQFSNSRSEMNVSTLELGDSALYLCASSLARNTEAFFGQGTRLTVV.

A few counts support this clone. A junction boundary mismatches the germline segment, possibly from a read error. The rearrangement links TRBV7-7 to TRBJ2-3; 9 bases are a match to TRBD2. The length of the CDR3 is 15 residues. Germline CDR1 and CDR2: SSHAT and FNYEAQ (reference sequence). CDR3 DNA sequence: TGTGCTAGCAGCTTAGGCGGGAGGGCTACAGATACGCAGTATTTT. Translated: CASSLGGRATDTQYF.

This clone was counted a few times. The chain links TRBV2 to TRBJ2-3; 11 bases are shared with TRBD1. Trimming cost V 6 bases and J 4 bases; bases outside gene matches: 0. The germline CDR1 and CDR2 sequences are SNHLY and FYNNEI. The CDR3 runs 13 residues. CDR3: CASRGQGADTQYF. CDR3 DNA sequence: TGTGCCAGCAGGGGACAGGGGGCAGATACGCAGTATTTT. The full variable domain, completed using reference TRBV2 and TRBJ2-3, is EPEVTQTPSHQVTQMGQEVILRCVPISNHLYFYWYRQILGQKVEFLVSFYNNEISEKSEIFDDQFSVERPDGSNFTLKIRSTKLEDSAMYFCASRGQGADTQYFGPGTRLTVL.

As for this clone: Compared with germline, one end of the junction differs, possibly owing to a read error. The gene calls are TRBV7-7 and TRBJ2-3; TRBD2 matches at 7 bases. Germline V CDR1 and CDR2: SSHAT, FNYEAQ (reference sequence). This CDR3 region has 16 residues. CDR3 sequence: CASSPGLLWDTDTQYF. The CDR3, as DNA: TGTGCTAGCAGCCCGGGACTACTGTGGGACACAGATACGCAGTATTTT.

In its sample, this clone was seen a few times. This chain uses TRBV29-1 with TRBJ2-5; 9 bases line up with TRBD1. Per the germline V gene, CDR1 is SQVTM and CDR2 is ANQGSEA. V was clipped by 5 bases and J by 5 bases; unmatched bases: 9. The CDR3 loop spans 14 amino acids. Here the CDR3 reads CSVRGQGGSETQYF. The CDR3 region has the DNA TGCAGCGTTCGGGGACAGGGAGGGAGCGAGACCCAGTACTTC.

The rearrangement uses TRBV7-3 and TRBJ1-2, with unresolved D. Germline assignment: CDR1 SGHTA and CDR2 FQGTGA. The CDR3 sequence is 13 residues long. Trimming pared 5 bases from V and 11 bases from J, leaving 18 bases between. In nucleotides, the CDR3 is TGTGCCAGCAGCCCCTACGTCTGGGAGAGGTACACCTTC. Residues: CASSPYVWERYTF.

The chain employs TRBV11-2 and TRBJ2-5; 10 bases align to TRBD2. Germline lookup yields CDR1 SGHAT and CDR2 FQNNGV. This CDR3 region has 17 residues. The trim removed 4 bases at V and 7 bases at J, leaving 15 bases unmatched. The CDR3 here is CASSSLAGTSVGRTQYF. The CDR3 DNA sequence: TGTGCCAGCAGCTCACTGGCCGGGACTAGCGTTGGTCGGACCCAGTACTTC.

The CDR3 bases are TGTGCCGGGCGGCGGGCGGGGGGCTCCTACAATGAGCAGTTCTTC. This codes for CAGRRAGGSYNEQFF. The V and J genes are TRBV11-3 and TRBJ2-1, with 8 bases that match TRBD2. This CDR3 spans 15 amino acids. Trimming at V came to 11 bases and at J to 0 bases, leaving 9 bases not matched to a gene. The germline V gene has CDR1 SGHNT and CDR2 YENEEA.

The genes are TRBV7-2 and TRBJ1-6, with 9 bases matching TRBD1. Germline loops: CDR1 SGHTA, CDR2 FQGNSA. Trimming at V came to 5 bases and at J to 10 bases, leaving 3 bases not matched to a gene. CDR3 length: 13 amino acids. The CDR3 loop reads CASSGQGRSPLHF. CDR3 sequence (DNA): TGTGCCAGCAGCGGACAGGGGAGGTCACCCCTCCACTTT.

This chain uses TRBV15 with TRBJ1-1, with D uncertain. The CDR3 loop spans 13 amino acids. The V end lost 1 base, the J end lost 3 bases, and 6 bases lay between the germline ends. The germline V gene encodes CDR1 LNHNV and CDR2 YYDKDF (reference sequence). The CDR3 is CATSRAYDTEAFF. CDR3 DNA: TGTGCCACCAGCAGAGCTTATGACACTGAAGCTTTCTTT.

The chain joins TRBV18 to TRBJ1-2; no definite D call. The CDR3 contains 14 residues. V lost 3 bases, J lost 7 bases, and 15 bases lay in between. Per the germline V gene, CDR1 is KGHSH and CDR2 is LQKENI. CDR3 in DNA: TGTGCCAGCTCACCTGACCGGGAGCTAGGTGGCTACACCTTC. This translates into CASSPDRELGGYTF. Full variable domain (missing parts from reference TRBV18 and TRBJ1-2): NAGVMQNPRHLVRRRGQEARLRCSPMKGHSHVYWYRQLPEEGLKFMVYLQKENIIDESGMPKERFSAEFPKEGPSILRIQQVVRGDSAAYFCASSPDRELGGYTFGSGTRLTVV.

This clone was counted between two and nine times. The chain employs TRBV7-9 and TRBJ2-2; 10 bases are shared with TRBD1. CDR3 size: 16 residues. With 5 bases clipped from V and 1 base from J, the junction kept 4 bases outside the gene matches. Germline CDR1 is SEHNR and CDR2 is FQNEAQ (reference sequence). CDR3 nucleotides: TGTGCCAGCAGCGCTTGGGACAGGGGGAACACCGGGGAGCTGTTTTTT. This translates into CASSAWDRGNTGELFF.

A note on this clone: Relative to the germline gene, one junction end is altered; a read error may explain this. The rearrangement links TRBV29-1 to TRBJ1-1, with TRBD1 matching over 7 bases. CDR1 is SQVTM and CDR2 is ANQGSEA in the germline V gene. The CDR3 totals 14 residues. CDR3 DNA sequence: TGCAGCGCTGAAGGGCAGGGGGGGAACACTGAAGCTTTCTTT. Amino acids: CSAEGQGGNTEAFF.

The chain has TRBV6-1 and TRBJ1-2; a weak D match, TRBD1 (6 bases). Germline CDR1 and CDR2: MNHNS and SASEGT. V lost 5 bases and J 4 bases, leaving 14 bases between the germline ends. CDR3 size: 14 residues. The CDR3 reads CASSIQDRTYGYTF. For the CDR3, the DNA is TGTGCCAGCAGTATTCAGGACAGAACCTATGGCTACACCTTC.

CDR3 DNA: TGTGCCAGCAGCACCTTAGCGGCCCCCTACGAGCAGTACTTC. It specifies CASSTLAAPYEQYF. This chain uses TRBV7-9 with TRBJ2-7; maybe TRBD2 (6 bases). The V and J ends lost 5 bases and 2 bases respectively, with 13 bases between them. The CDR3 extends over 14 amino acids. Per the germline V gene, CDR1 is SEHNR and CDR2 is FQNEAQ (reference sequence).

CDR3 amino acids: CASSLSYTEAFF. In DNA form, the CDR3 reads TGTGCCAGCAGCCTATCATACACTGAAGCTTTCTTT. V usage is TRBV28 and J usage is TRBJ1-1; D call uncertain. Germline lookup yields CDR1 MDHEN and CDR2 SYDVKM. The CDR3 runs 12 residues. Trimming left V 6 bases short and J 3 bases short, with 8 bases between. The full variable domain, in which reference TRBV28 and TRBJ1-1 provide the parts outside the CDR3, is DVKVTQSSRYLVKRTGEKVFLECVQDMDHENMFWYRQDPGLGLRLIYFSYDVKMKEKGDIPEGYSVSREKKERFSLILESASTNQTSMYLCASSLSYTEAFFGQGTRLTVV.

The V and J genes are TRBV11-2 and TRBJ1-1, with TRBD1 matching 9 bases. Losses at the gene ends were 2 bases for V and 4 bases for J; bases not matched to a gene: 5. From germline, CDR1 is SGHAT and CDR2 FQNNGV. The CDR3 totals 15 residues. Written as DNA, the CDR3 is TGTGCCAGCAGCTTATCCCGGGACAGGGCCACTGAAGCTTTCTTT. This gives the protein CASSLSRDRATEAFF.

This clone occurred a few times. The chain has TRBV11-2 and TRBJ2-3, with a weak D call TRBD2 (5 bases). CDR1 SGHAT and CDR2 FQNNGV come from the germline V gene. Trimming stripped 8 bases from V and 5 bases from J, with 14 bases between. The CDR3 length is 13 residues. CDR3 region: CASGRGWRDTQYF. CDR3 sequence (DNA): TGTGCCAGCGGCAGAGGGTGGAGAGATACGCAGTATTTT.

Here the CDR3 reads CATSRALAGGPRDLKKQFF. CDR3 in DNA: TGTGCCACCAGCAGAGCGCTAGCGGGAGGGCCTCGGGACCTCAAGAAGCAGTTCTTC. V is TRBV15 and J is TRBJ2-1, with 12 bases matching TRBD2. The CDR3 runs 19 residues. Per the germline V gene, CDR1 is LNHNV and CDR2 is YYDKDF (reference sequence). The trim removed 1 base at V and 11 bases at J, leaving 18 bases unmatched.

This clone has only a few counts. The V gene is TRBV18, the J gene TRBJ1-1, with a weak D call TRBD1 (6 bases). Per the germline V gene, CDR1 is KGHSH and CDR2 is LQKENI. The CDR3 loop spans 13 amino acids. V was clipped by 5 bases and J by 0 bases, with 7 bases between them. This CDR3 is CASSTGLNTEAFF. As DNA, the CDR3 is TGTGCCAGCTCAACAGGGTTGAACACTGAAGCTTTCTTT. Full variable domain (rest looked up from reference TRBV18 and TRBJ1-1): NAGVMQNPRHLVRRRGQEARLRCSPMKGHSHVYWYRQLPEEGLKFMVYLQKENIIDESGMPKERFSAEFPKEGPSILRIQQVVRGDSAAYFCASSTGLNTEAFFGQGTRLTVV.

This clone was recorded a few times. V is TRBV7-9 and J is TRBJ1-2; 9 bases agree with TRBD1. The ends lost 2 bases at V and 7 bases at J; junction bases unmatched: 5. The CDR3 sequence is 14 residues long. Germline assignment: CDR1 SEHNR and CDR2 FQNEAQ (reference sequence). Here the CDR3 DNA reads TGTGCCAGCAGCTTACAAGGGACAGGGAGTGGCTACACCTTC. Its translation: CASSLQGTGSGYTF. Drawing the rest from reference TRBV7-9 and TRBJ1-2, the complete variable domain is DTGVSQNPRHKITKRGQNVTFRCDPISEHNRLYWYRQTLGQGPEFLTYFQNEAQLEKSRLLSDRFSAERPKGSFSTLEIQRTEQGDSAMYLCASSLQGTGSGYTFGSGTRLTVV.